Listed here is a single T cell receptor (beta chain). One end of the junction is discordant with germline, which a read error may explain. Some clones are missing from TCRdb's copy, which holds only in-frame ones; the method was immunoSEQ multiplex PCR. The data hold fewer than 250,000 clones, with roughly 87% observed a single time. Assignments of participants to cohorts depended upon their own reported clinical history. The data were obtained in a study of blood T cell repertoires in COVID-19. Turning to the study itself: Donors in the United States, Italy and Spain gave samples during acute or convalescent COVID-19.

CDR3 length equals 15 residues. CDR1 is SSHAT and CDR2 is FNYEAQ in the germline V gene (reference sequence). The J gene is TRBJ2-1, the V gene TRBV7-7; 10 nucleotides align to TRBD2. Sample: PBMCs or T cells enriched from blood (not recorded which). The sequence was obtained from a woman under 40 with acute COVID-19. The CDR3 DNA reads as TGTGCTAGCAGCCCGGGACTAGCGCGGAACAATGAGCAGTTCTTC. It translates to CASSPGLARNNEQFF. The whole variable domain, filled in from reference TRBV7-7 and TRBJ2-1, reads GAGVSQSPRYKVTKRGQDVTLRCDPISSHATLYWYQQALGQGPEFLTYFNYEAQPDKSGLPSDRFSAERPEGSISTLTIQRTEQRDSAMYRCASSPGLARNNEQFFGPGTRLTVL.